These 20 T cell receptor beta chains were all obtained from the same sample, sequenced in a study of T cell responses to AZD1222 COVID-19 vaccine. Clones were sequenced by immunoSEQ multiplex PCR, and TCRdb holds only the in-frame ones, with some missing. The sample carries approximately 97,000 clones, roughly 84% recorded once. Specimen: peripheral blood, collected on day 0 of AZD1222 vaccination. These receptors originate from an adult in good health.

The rearrangement uses TRBV9 and TRBJ2-3; 7 nucleotides align to TRBD2. Germline-derived CDR1 and CDR2 are SGDLS and YYNGEE. There are 15 residues in the CDR3. V shed 0 bases, J shed 2 bases, and the junction held 3 bases outside the gene matches. The CDR3, as DNA: TGTGCCAGCAGCGTAGGGGGGACTATCACAGATACGCAGTATTTT. The encoded protein is CASSVGGTITDTQYF.

CDR3 residues: CSVEGRQGQSRTDTQYF. CDR3 DNA sequence: TGCAGCGTTGAAGGGCGACAGGGGCAATCCCGCACAGATACGCAGTATTTT. The rearrangement links TRBV29-1 to TRBJ2-3, with 8 bases fitting TRBD1. After removal of 1 base from V and 1 base from J, the junction contained 10 bases not matched to a gene. The CDR3 runs 17 residues. Germline lookup yields CDR1 SQVTM and CDR2 ANQGSEA.

The gene calls are TRBV5-1 and TRBJ1-4, with 8 bases matching TRBD1. CDR3 length equals 14 residues. V shed 0 bases and J 8 bases; nucleotides not matched to a gene: 3. Germline V lookup: CDR1 SGHRS, CDR2 YFSETQ. In DNA, the CDR3 is TGCGCCAGCAGCTTGGAACAGGGGGACGAAAAACTGTTTTTT. Amino acids: CASSLEQGDEKLFF.

This clone occurred a few times. This chain uses TRBV18 with TRBJ2-5, with no clear D. Between the trimmed V and J ends, which lost 5 bases and 2 bases, there was a span of 6 bases. The CDR3 runs 12 residues. CDR1 and CDR2 from the germline V gene are KGHSH and LQKENI. CDR3 bases: TGTGCCAGCTCAGGGGAACAAGAGACCCAGTACTTC. Translation gives CASSGEQETQYF.

The chain is built from TRBV7-8 and TRBJ1-5, with a possible D match to TRBD1 (5 bases). V shed 4 bases and J shed 3 bases, with 16 bases lying between them. Per the germline V gene, CDR1 is SGHVS and CDR2 is FQNEAQ. The CDR3 totals 16 residues. For the CDR3, the DNA is TGTGCCAGCAGCTCCCGGGGTTTAGGGGCCAATCAGCCCCAGCATTTT. This codes for CASSSRGLGANQPQHF.

The genes are TRBV5-1 and TRBJ1-5; D not resolved. The CDR3 is made up of 15 amino acids. CDR1 and CDR2 from the germline V gene are SGHRS and YFSETQ. The V end was cut by 0 bases, the J end by 3 bases, with 10 bases between. As DNA, the CDR3 is TGCGCCAGCAGCTTGGGTACAACTACCAATCAGCCCCAGCATTTT. The encoded protein is CASSLGTTTNQPQHF.

This rearrangement joins TRBV9 to TRBJ1-1; TRBD1 might be the D (6 bases). CDR1 is SGDLS and CDR2 is YYNGEE in the germline V gene. The length of the CDR3 is 13 residues. V dropped 2 bases and J dropped 10 bases, with 15 bases sitting between them. The CDR3 sequence: CASSVLQDSRAFF. As DNA, the CDR3 is TGTGCCAGCAGCGTCCTTCAGGACAGTAGAGCTTTCTTT.

This clone appeared once. The CDR3 here is CASQGSGSPLHF. The CDR3 coding sequence is TGCGCCAGTCAGGGTTCGGGTTCACCCCTCCACTTT. The V and J genes are TRBV4-3 and TRBJ1-6, with D perhaps matching TRBD1 (5 bases). CDR3 length: 12 amino acids. The V and J ends lost 9 bases and 9 bases respectively, with 12 bases between them. Germline V CDR1 and CDR2: LGHNA, YSLEER.

This clone was detected only once. The V and J genes are TRBV6-5 and TRBJ1-1, with TRBD1 as a possible D gene (5 bases). Germline V lookup: CDR1 MNHEY, CDR2 SVGAGI. V lost 7 bases and J lost 4, with 7 bases in between. This CDR3 is 11 amino acids long. In DNA, the CDR3 is TGTGCCAGCAAAGGGGTCACTGAAGCTTTCTTT. Translating gives CASKGVTEAFF.

The chain combines TRBV18 with TRBJ1-5; D is undetermined. The CDR3 runs to 14 residues. Trimming took off 3 bases at V and 0 bases at J, with 6 bases between the two ends. Germline V gives CDR1 KGHSH, CDR2 LQKENI. The CDR3 loop reads CASSPLSSNQPQHF. CDR3 sequence (DNA): TGTGCCAGCTCACCGCTCAGTAGCAATCAGCCCCAGCATTTT.

The chain joins TRBV3-1 (or the pseudogene TRBV3-2) to TRBJ1-4; D uncertain. From germline, CDR1 is LGHDT and CDR2 YNNKEL (reference sequence). The V end lost 1 base, the J end lost 8 bases, and 5 bases lay between the germline ends. The CDR3 has 12 amino acids. The CDR3 region is CASSQVREKLFF. The CDR3 DNA reads TGTGCCAGCAGCCAAGTACGCGAAAAACTGTTTTTT.

The V gene is TRBV6-2 or TRBV6-3, the J gene TRBJ1-4; D gene unclear. The CDR3 loop spans 15 amino acids. Germline V lookup: CDR1 MNHEY, CDR2 SVGEGT. Trimming removed 0 bases from V and 8 bases from J, with 13 bases in between. The CDR3 region is CASSYSSGGEEKLFF. CDR3 nucleotide sequence: TGTGCCAGCAGTTACTCCTCGGGAGGCGAAGAAAAACTGTTTTTT.

The chain has TRBV4-3 and TRBJ2-5; 10 nucleotides line up with TRBD1. Germline V gives CDR1 LGHNA, CDR2 YSLEER. J was trimmed by 7 bases and V by 5 bases; bases with no gene match: 13. This CDR3 has 16 residues. In nucleotides, the CDR3 is TGCGCCAGCAGCTCCGGCTGGGACAGGGGCGCGGGGACCCAGTACTTC. It encodes CASSSGWDRGAGTQYF.

The chain recombines TRBV2 with TRBJ1-5; D is unresolved. Germline V gene sequence: CDR1 SNHLY, CDR2 FYNNEI. This CDR3 comprises 12 residues. V was pared by 2 bases and J by 11 bases, with 10 bases between. CDR3 sequence reads: CASSESSMAQHF. The CDR3 nucleotides read TGTGCCAGCAGTGAAAGCAGTATGGCCCAGCATTTT.

The chain has TRBV7-2 and TRBJ2-4; 10 nucleotides line up with TRBD1. Losses at the gene ends were 5 bases for V and 9 bases for J; bases not matched to a gene: 10. CDR1 is SGHTA, CDR2 FQGNSA, per germline. The CDR3 has 15 amino acids. The CDR3 spells CASSPGQGQVGIQYF. For the CDR3, the DNA is TGTGCCAGCAGCCCGGGACAGGGGCAAGTGGGCATTCAGTACTTC. The full variable domain, with the rest looked up from reference TRBV7-2 and TRBJ2-4, is GAGVSQSPSNKVTEKGKDVELRCDPISGHTALYWYRQSLGQGLEFLIYFQGNSAPDKSGLPSDRFSAERTGGSVSTLTIQRTQQEDSAVYLCASSPGQGQVGIQYFGAGTRLSVL.

V gene TRBV7-2 combines with J gene TRBJ1-1; D is uncertain. Germline assignment: CDR1 SGHTA and CDR2 FQGNSA. The V gene lost 1 base and the J gene lost 2 bases, with 8 bases spanning the gap. The CDR3 loop spans 14 amino acids. DNA for the CDR3: TGTGCCAGCAGCTTAGGACAAAAAAACACTGAAGCTTTCTTT. Translation gives CASSLGQKNTEAFF.

The chain has TRBV28 and TRBJ2-1; unclear D gene. Trimming left V 7 bases short and J 7 bases short, with 26 bases between. Germline values: CDR1 MDHEN, CDR2 SYDVKM. The CDR3 is made up of 17 amino acids. CDR3: CASTQLYGMRFLNEQFF. The CDR3 DNA reads TGTGCCAGCACCCAACTCTATGGGATGCGGTTTTTAAATGAGCAGTTCTTC.

This clone occurred once. The chain joins TRBV4-3 to TRBJ2-7, with 10 nucleotides matching TRBD2. The CDR3 spans 16 residues. Per germline, CDR1 LGHNA and CDR2 YSLEER. V was pared by 2 bases and J by 1 base, with 5 bases of the junction left unmatched. The CDR3 region is CASSQLRTSGSYEQYV. DNA for the CDR3: TGCGCCAGCAGCCAATTAAGGACTAGCGGTTCCTACGAGCAGTACGTC.

V gene TRBV4-3 combines with J gene TRBJ2-2, with D perhaps matching TRBD2 (6 bases). Trimming took 3 bases from V and 5 from J, leaving 16 bases between them. The CDR3 length is 16 residues. CDR1 LGHNA and CDR2 YSLEER come from the germline V gene. In nucleotides, the CDR3 is TGCGCCAGCAGCCAGTCGGTTGGTGGGAGGACCGGGGAGCTGTTTTTT. Translated, it gives CASSQSVGGRTGELFF.

The genes are TRBV14 and TRBJ1-5; a weak D match, TRBD1 (6 bases). Deletions cut 4 bases from V and 1 base from J, with 8 bases between. This CDR3 spans 14 amino acids. Germline CDR1 reads SGHDN; CDR2 reads FVKESK. This CDR3 is CASSRQGSNQPQHF. CDR3 DNA: TGTGCCAGCAGCCGTCAGGGGAGCAATCAGCCCCAGCATTTT.